A selection of T cell receptor beta chains follows, all from one sample in a study of response to subunit inactivated influenza vaccine. TCRdb reprocessed the RT-PCR reads via MiXCR and lists one record per CDR3 protein. This sample has roughly 790,000 distinct CDR3 sequences; around 20% occur once, and the top ten carry 9.5% to 13%. Here the sequenced sample was PBMCs from blood, taken less than 6 days after vaccination. Source of these receptors: a man between 50 and 59 years old who received an inactivated influenza vaccine. CDR3s include the opening cysteine and the closing phenylalanine or tryptophan. Fields, in order: V gene, D gene, clone size, J gene, CDR3 protein, CDR3 DNA. The D gene is left open where the match is weak. Only some rows state a clone size, as once, few, many or a class for expanded clones.

v_gene: TRBV20-1; d_gene: TRBD2; abundance: few; j_gene: TRBJ2-3; CDR3aa: CSARDYSGGAADTQYF; CDR3nt: TGCAGTGCTAGAGACTATAGCGGGGGGGCCGCCGATACGCAGTATTTT
v_gene: TRBV2; d_gene: -; abundance: many; j_gene: TRBJ1-1; CDR3aa: CASSVWGDTEAFF; CDR3nt: TGTGCCAGCAGCGTCTGGGGGGACACTGAAGCTTTCTTT
v_gene: TRBV15; d_gene: -; abundance: -; j_gene: TRBJ2-1; CDR3aa: CATSRLQRGNEQFF; CDR3nt: TGTGCCACCAGCAGACTACAAAGGGGGAATGAGCAGTTCTTC
v_gene: TRBV20-1; d_gene: -; abundance: few; j_gene: TRBJ1-1; CDR3aa: CSASAGAGNTEAFF; CDR3nt: TGCAGTGCTAGTGCGGGTGCCGGGAACACTGAAGCTTTCTTT
v_gene: TRBV6-1; d_gene: -; abundance: few; j_gene: TRBJ1-1; CDR3aa: CASRGPLNTEAFF; CDR3nt: TGTGCCAGCAGGGGCCCCCTGAACACTGAAGCTTTCTTT
v_gene: TRBV25-1; d_gene: -; abundance: few; j_gene: TRBJ2-5; CDR3aa: CASSDQLPGPNWETQYF; CDR3nt: TGTGCCAGCAGTGACCAATTGCCGGGACCAAACTGGGAGACCCAGTACTTC
v_gene: TRBV12-3/TRBV12-4; d_gene: TRBD2; abundance: -; j_gene: TRBJ2-5; CDR3aa: CASSLDGGREETQYF; CDR3nt: TGTGCCAGCAGTTTAGATGGGGGGAGGGAAGAGACCCAGTACTTC
v_gene: TRBV4-1; d_gene: -; abundance: -; j_gene: TRBJ2-1; CDR3aa: CASSQAGLSTMEQFF; CDR3nt: TGCGCCAGCAGCCAAGCCGGACTTTCTACAATGGAGCAGTTCTTC
v_gene: TRBV20-1; d_gene: -; abundance: -; j_gene: TRBJ1-6; CDR3aa: CSARGRGLYNSPLHF; CDR3nt: TGCAGTGCTAGGGGCAGGGGTCTCTATAATTCACCCCTCCACTTT
v_gene: TRBV7-9; d_gene: -; abundance: few; j_gene: TRBJ2-1; CDR3aa: CASSLDSGLQQEQFF; CDR3nt: TGTGCCAGCAGCTTAGATAGTGGGCTTCAACAAGAGCAGTTCTTC
v_gene: TRBV5-1; d_gene: -; abundance: -; j_gene: TRBJ2-3; CDR3aa: CASSLEGYTDTQYF; CDR3nt: TGCGCCAGCAGCTTGGAGGGATACACAGATACGCAGTATTTT
v_gene: TRBV20-1; d_gene: -; abundance: few; j_gene: TRBJ2-1; CDR3aa: CSARRLYNEQFF; CDR3nt: TGCAGTGCTCGGCGGCTCTACAATGAGCAGTTCTTC
v_gene: TRBV18; d_gene: -; abundance: -; j_gene: TRBJ2-1; CDR3aa: CASSPKQIINSNEQFF; CDR3nt: TGTGCCAGCTCACCTAAACAGATCATCAATTCCAATGAGCAGTTCTTC